This T cell receptor beta chain was captured in a study of T cells in Graves' hyperthyroidism and ophthalmopathy. At the level of the study: Pretreatment peripheral blood was obtained at initial diagnosis.

Hyperthyroidism had been newly diagnosed in patients aged 18 to 65, and its duration was under 2 months. The PBMCs had their origin in around 10 ml of fresh peripheral blood. There are 15 residues in the CDR3. The germline V gene encodes CDR1 SGHRS and CDR2 YFSETQ. It was RNA transcripts that yielded the amplified TCR beta CDR3 regions. HTBI primers drove first-round RT-PCR of the TCR CDR3. TCRdb re-analysed the multiplex PCR reads in MiXCR, keeping a single row per CDR3 protein. Of approximately 530,000 distinct CDR3 sequences listed, over 15% were seen once; the top ten hold roughly 18%. Regarding this clonotype: What it binds is not known.

Study-level points and caveats: Peripheral blood also featured most of the thyroid clonotypes expanded above 0.001.

This clonotype originated in a woman in her late teens or twenties with Graves' hyperthyroidism. The rearrangement links TRBV5-1 to TRBJ2-2; 8 bases are shared with TRBD2. Sequencing used blood. Here the CDR3 DNA reads TGCACACCCCGGGGGGGGCCTCCGCCTCACGGGGAGCTGTTTTTT. It translates to CTPRGGPPPHGELFF.